These 21 T cell receptor beta chains originate from one sample sequenced in a study of cytomegalovirus exposure and HLA in healthy donors (TCRdb year 2017). Receptor libraries were prepared by the immunoSEQ multiplex PCR assay. For the multiplex PCR, a mixture combining 60 forward primers for TCR Vbeta segments and 13 reverse primers for TCR Jbeta segments was used. As stored in TCRdb, this immuneACCESS dataset retains in-frame rearrangements with V and J assigned. A fraction of the clones does not appear; measured against another copy, unresolved V genes explain less than half of the discrepancy, and the remainder lacks a known reason. The sample table holds 150,000 to 200,000 clones, of which around 73% were seen once. The biggest ten clones account for 5% to 5.5% of the sample. The sequenced sample consisted of PBMCs. The receptors here all came from a woman under 30 in good health and CMV-seropositive.

This rearrangement joins TRBV18 to TRBJ1-1; D gene uncertain. The CDR3 is 15 amino acids. The germline CDR1 and CDR2 sequences are KGHSH and LQKENI. V gave up 6 bases and J gave up 0 bases, with 14 bases separating them. The CDR3 loop reads CASSLMGRMNTEAFF. CDR3 DNA: TGTGCCAGCTCCCTCATGGGCAGGATGAACACTGAAGCTTTCTTT. Full variable domain (rest looked up from reference TRBV18 and TRBJ1-1): NAGVMQNPRHLVRRRGQEARLRCSPMKGHSHVYWYRQLPEEGLKFMVYLQKENIIDESGMPKERFSAEFPKEGPSILRIQQVVRGDSAAYFCASSLMGRMNTEAFFGQGTRLTVV.

Turning to this clone: Other DNA sequences in this specimen translate into the identical CDR3. This chain links TRBV18 with TRBJ2-1, with 10 nucleotides matching TRBD1. V gave up 3 bases and J gave up 4 bases; unmatched junction bases: 3. The CDR3 has 15 amino acids. Per germline, CDR1 KGHSH and CDR2 LQKENI. CDR3 amino acids: CASSPPGQGYNEQFF. The CDR3 DNA sequence: TGTGCCAGCTCACCCCCGGGACAGGGGTACAATGAGCAGTTCTTC.

CDR3 in amino acids: CASSYSTGDNNYNEQFF. In DNA form, the CDR3 reads TGTGCCAGCAGTTACTCGACAGGGGACAATAACTACAATGAGCAGTTCTTC. The rearrangement joins TRBV6-7 to TRBJ2-1; 8 bases are a match to TRBD1. TRBV6-7 is classed as an ORF, of uncertain function. The J segment lost 3 bases and the V segment lost 0 bases, leaving 7 bases of the junction unmatched. The CDR3 has 17 residues.

This chain joins TRBV18 and TRBJ1-5, with 9 bases lining up with TRBD1. CDR1 KGHSH and CDR2 LQKENI come from the germline V gene. The J segment lost 4 bases and the V segment lost 4 bases, leaving 2 bases of the junction unmatched. The CDR3 contains 14 residues. The CDR3 coding sequence is TGTGCCAGCTCACAGGGACAGGGAAATCAGCCCCAGCATTTT. Translation: CASSQGQGNQPQHF. The variable domain in full, with the rest retrieved from reference TRBV18 and TRBJ1-5, is NAGVMQNPRHLVRRRGQEARLRCSPMKGHSHVYWYRQLPEEGLKFMVYLQKENIIDESGMPKERFSAEFPKEGPSILRIQQVVRGDSAAYFCASSQGQGNQPQHFGDGTRLSIL.

The chain is built from TRBV27 and TRBJ1-2; perhaps TRBD1 as D (5 bases). V lost 2 bases to trimming and J lost 1 base, with 11 bases between them. CDR1 MNHEY and CDR2 SMNVEV come from the germline V gene (reference sequence). This CDR3 contains 15 residues. CDR3 protein: CASSLGAAVNYGYTF. CDR3 DNA sequence: TGTGCCAGCAGTTTAGGGGCGGCAGTTAACTATGGCTACACCTTC.

This clone was detected once. The chain joins TRBV13 to TRBJ2-5, with D uncertain. V was clipped by 2 bases and J by 2 bases, with 12 bases between them. The CDR3 length is 15 residues. Germline assignment: CDR1 PRHDT and CDR2 FYEKMQ (reference sequence). In DNA form, the CDR3 reads TGTGCCAGCAGCTTAAGAGTTCCCGTACAAGAGACCCAGTACTTC. Translation: CASSLRVPVQETQYF.

This chain links TRBV5-4 with TRBJ2-5, with 9 bases matching TRBD1. The J call is doubtful: the DNA matches TRBJ2-7 better. This CDR3 is 13 amino acids long. Germline assignment: CDR1 SGHNT and CDR2 YYREEE (reference sequence). As DNA, the CDR3 is TGTGCCAGCAGCTTGGGGGACAGGGACGAGCAGTACTTC. This gives the protein CASSLGDRDEQYF.

The chain couples TRBV6-1 to TRBJ2-1; TRBD2 matches at 9 bases. Germline V gives CDR1 MNHNS, CDR2 SASEGT. V shed 3 bases, J shed 1 base, and the junction held 1 base outside the gene matches. This CDR3 spans 15 amino acids. CDR3 DNA: TGTGCCAGCAGTGAGGCGGGGGGGTCCTACAATGAGCAGTTCTTC. It is translated as CASSEAGGSYNEQFF.

This rearrangement joins TRBV30 to TRBJ2-2; D unclear. V was pared by 1 base and J by 4 bases, with 22 bases between. CDR3 size: 18 residues. The germline gives CDR1 GTSNPN, CDR2 SVGIG (reference sequence). CDR3 bases: TGTGCCTGGAGTGCGACCCCTCGACCCCAAACGGGCACCGGGGAGCTGTTTTTT. This gives the protein CAWSATPRPQTGTGELFF.

V is TRBV7-9 and J is TRBJ1-6; 8 bases fit TRBD1. The germline CDR1 and CDR2 sequences are SEHNR and FQNEAQ (reference sequence). The CDR3 runs 15 residues. Trimming cost V 4 bases and J 7 bases; bases outside gene matches: 6. The CDR3 loop reads CASSSGTGQNSPLHF. The CDR3 DNA reads as TGTGCCAGCAGCTCAGGGACAGGCCAAAATTCACCCCTCCACTTT.

This clone was seen only a few times. This chain joins TRBV9 and TRBJ2-6, with a possible D match to TRBD1 (6 bases). This CDR3 has 16 amino acids. The V end was cut by 3 bases, the J end by 0 bases, with 10 bases between. Looked up from germline, CDR1 is SGDLS and CDR2 is YYNGEE. The CDR3 spells CASSARGSSGANVLTF. The CDR3 coding sequence is TGTGCCAGCAGCGCCAGGGGAAGCTCTGGGGCCAACGTCCTGACTTTC.

This clone has more than one count but fewer than ten. This chain connects TRBV4-2 to TRBJ2-3; 10 bases line up with TRBD1. The germline V gene has CDR1 LGHNA and CDR2 YNFKEQ. The V segment lost 2 bases and the J segment 6 bases; nucleotides outside the gene matches: 11. The CDR3 sequence is 17 residues long. CDR3 residues: CASSQRDRGVIMDTQYF. CDR3 nucleotides: TGTGCCAGCAGCCAACGGGACAGGGGAGTGATTATGGATACGCAGTATTTT.

This chain links TRBV28 with TRBJ1-1; D is uncertain. V lost 5 bases and J 0 bases, leaving 10 bases between the germline ends. The CDR3 sequence is 14 residues long. The germline CDR1 and CDR2 sequences are MDHEN and SYDVKM. The CDR3 DNA reads as TGTGCCAGCAGTGGGAGGGCTATGAACACTGAAGCTTTCTTT. Protein sequence: CASSGRAMNTEAFF. Full variable domain (missing parts from reference TRBV28 and TRBJ1-1): DVKVTQSSRYLVKRTGEKVFLECVQDMDHENMFWYRQDPGLGLRLIYFSYDVKMKEKGDIPEGYSVSREKKERFSLILESASTNQTSMYLCASSGRAMNTEAFFGQGTRLTVV.

This chain joins TRBV13 and TRBJ2-5; 8 bases align to TRBD1. With the DNA end fitting TRBJ2-7 better, the J assignment may be wrong. This CDR3 region has 15 residues. Germline V gene data show CDR1 as PRHDT and CDR2 as FYEKMQ (reference sequence). CDR3 bases: TGTGCCAGCAGACCGTCCCAGGGGGCACGTCACGAGCAGTACTTC. This codes for CASRPSQGARHEQYF.

The chain links TRBV10-3 to TRBJ1-6; D is perhaps TRBD1 (5 bases). This CDR3 has 14 residues. Trimming took off 10 bases at V and 4 bases at J, with 14 bases between the two ends. CDR1 and CDR2 from the germline V gene are ENHRY and SYGVKD. For the CDR3, the DNA is TGTGCCACCACCTACGACAGTTATAATTCACCCCTCCACTTT. Amino acid sequence: CATTYDSYNSPLHF.

The V gene is TRBV4-1, the J gene TRBJ1-4; tentative D call: TRBD1 (5 bases). Germline CDR1 MGHRA, CDR2 YSYEKL. The CDR3 sequence is 15 residues long. V lost 4 bases and J lost 5, with 14 bases in between. The CDR3 DNA reads TGCGCCAGCAGCCTTGGGGCTGCTCTGAATGAAAAACTGTTTTTT. Translating it yields CASSLGAALNEKLFF.

This clone was seen a few times. The chain has TRBV30 and TRBJ1-4; a possible D gene is TRBD1 (6 bases). The CDR3 sequence is 15 residues long. Germline CDR1 and CDR2: GTSNPN and SVGIG (reference sequence). V was clipped by 0 bases and J by 7 bases, with 15 bases between them. In nucleotides, the CDR3 is TGTGCCTGGAGTGTGGATTGGAGGGGGGGTGAAAAACTGTTTTTT. This codes for CAWSVDWRGGEKLFF.

Details on this clone: Sequence at one end of the junction differs from germline and may be a read error. The V and J genes are TRBV7-7 and TRBJ2-3; 11 bases are a match to TRBD2. The germline V gene has CDR1 SSHAT and CDR2 FNYEAQ (reference sequence). The CDR3 is made up of 15 amino acids. The CDR3 protein is CASSSSSGRTDTQYF. The CDR3 coding sequence is TGTGCTAGCAGCTCGTCTAGCGGGAGGACAGATACGCAGTATTTT.

This clone has just a few counts. The chain has TRBV13 and TRBJ1-2; 9 nucleotides agree with TRBD1. CDR3 size: 16 residues. CDR1 is PRHDT and CDR2 is FYEKMQ in the germline V gene (reference sequence). V dropped 0 bases and J dropped 4; count of bases not matched to a gene: 6. CDR3 bases: TGTGCCAGCAGCTTAGGCTCGGGACAGGGCCTCTATGGCTACACCTTC. Its translation is CASSLGSGQGLYGYTF.

This clone came up a few times. The rearrangement joins TRBV28 to TRBJ1-1, with D unresolved. CDR1 is MDHEN and CDR2 is SYDVKM in the germline V gene. V shed 7 bases and J shed 4 bases, with 16 bases lying between them. The CDR3 length is 14 residues. In DNA, the CDR3 is TGTGCCAGCATGCCAGGCGGGGAGGGCACTGAAGCTTTCTTT. Protein product: CASMPGGEGTEAFF. Complete variable domain (other parts from reference TRBV28 and TRBJ1-1): DVKVTQSSRYLVKRTGEKVFLECVQDMDHENMFWYRQDPGLGLRLIYFSYDVKMKEKGDIPEGYSVSREKKERFSLILESASTNQTSMYLCASMPGGEGTEAFFGQGTRLTVV.

The chain employs TRBV13 and TRBJ2-7; the match to TRBD1 covers 7 bases. The ends lost 3 bases at V and 3 bases at J; junction bases unmatched: 5. CDR3 length: 14 residues. Germline V CDR1 and CDR2: PRHDT, FYEKMQ (reference sequence). CDR3 sequence reads: CASSLTGRNYEQYF. Written as DNA, the CDR3 is TGTGCCAGCAGCTTGACAGGGAGAAACTACGAGCAGTACTTC. Full variable domain (rest looked up from reference TRBV13 and TRBJ2-7): AAGVIQSPRHLIKEKRETATLKCYPIPRHDTVYWYQQGPGQDPQFLISFYEKMQSDKGSIPDRFSAQQFSDYHSELNMSSLELGDSALYFCASSLTGRNYEQYFGPGTRLTVT.